A single sample gave rise to the 27 T cell receptor beta chains below, sequenced in a study of immune evolution from preneoplasia to lung adenocarcinoma. This table comes from immunoSEQ multiplex PCR, and its TCRdb copy is limited to in-frame clones, with some not included. Here the sample spans some 21,000 clones, approximately 71% being singletons. The specimen was FFPE invasive lung adenocarcinoma tissue. These receptors originate from a person in their sixties or seventies with lung adenocarcinoma.

A word on this clone: One junction end disagrees with the germline gene, perhaps due to a read error. CDR3 amino acids: CASSRTGGTDTQYF. CDR3 sequence (DNA): TGTGCTAGCAGTCGGACGGGGGGTACAGATACGCAGTATTTT. The genes are TRBV7-7 and TRBJ2-3; TRBD2 aligns across 7 bases. Germline V CDR1 and CDR2: SSHAT, FNYEAQ (reference sequence). This CDR3 comprises 14 residues.

The table lists this clone with a few counts. The V call is TRBV5-1, the J call TRBJ2-7, with 8 bases fitting TRBD1. Germline assignment: CDR1 SGHRS and CDR2 YFSETQ. CDR3 length equals 15 residues. Unmatched junction bases numbered 5, after V lost 0 bases and J lost 3 bases. The CDR3 spells CASSLGQGSIYEQYF. In DNA form, the CDR3 reads TGCGCCAGCAGCTTGGGACAGGGGTCCATCTACGAGCAGTACTTC.

This clone was detected only a few times. The gene calls are TRBV10-1 and TRBJ2-1; 7 positions match TRBD1. CDR1 is WNHNN, CDR2 SYGVQD, per germline (reference sequence). Trimming took 6 bases from V and 4 from J; bases not matched to a gene: 9. This CDR3 comprises 15 residues. The CDR3, as DNA: TGCGCCAGCAGCCGACAGGGCCCCTTTTACAATGAGCAGTTCTTC. Translated, it gives CASSRQGPFYNEQFF.

In its sample, this clone was seen a few times. The chain has TRBV7-6 and TRBJ2-7; D remains ambiguous. V was trimmed by 1 base and J by 5 bases, leaving 12 bases between them. The CDR3 runs to 14 residues. The germline V gene encodes CDR1 SGHVS and CDR2 FNYEAQ. As DNA, the CDR3 is TGTGCCAGCAGCTTAGGACGTTCCAGACACGAGCAGTACTTC. It encodes CASSLGRSRHEQYF.

J is TRBJ1-5 and V is TRBV28; D gene ambiguous. Deletions cut 5 bases from V and 9 bases from J, with 17 bases between. The CDR3 covers 14 residues. The germline V gene has CDR1 MDHEN and CDR2 SYDVKM. CDR3 sequence: CASSEGGSRSPQHF. In nucleotides, the CDR3 is TGTGCCAGCAGTGAGGGAGGTAGCAGGTCGCCCCAGCATTTT.

The chain combines TRBV11-3 with TRBJ2-2, with D unresolved. Trimming took 4 bases from V and 6 from J, leaving 3 bases between them. The CDR3 totals 11 residues. CDR1 is SGHNT, CDR2 YENEEA, per germline. CDR3 sequence reads: CASSWAGELFF. The DNA for the CDR3 is TGTGCCAGCAGCTGGGCCGGGGAGCTGTTTTTT.

The chain links TRBV28 to TRBJ2-3; D possibly uses TRBD1 or TRBD2 (6 bases each). The germline V gene has CDR1 MDHEN and CDR2 SYDVKM. This CDR3 has 17 residues. V lost 8 bases, J lost 6 bases, and 27 bases lay in between. CDR3 nucleotides: TGTGCCAGCGCCAAATGGGGGGCGAGGCGGGATTCGGATACGCAGTATTTT. Its protein product is CASAKWGARRDSDTQYF.

The V call is TRBV28, the J call TRBJ2-7; D is uncertain. The CDR3 is 11 amino acids. Germline V gene lookup returns CDR1 MDHEN and CDR2 SYDVKM. V dropped 7 bases and J dropped 5 bases, with 9 bases sitting between them. The DNA of the CDR3 is TGTGCCAGCAAACAAGTGGACGAGCAGTACTTC. Translating it yields CASKQVDEQYF. Full variable domain (rest looked up from reference TRBV28 and TRBJ2-7): DVKVTQSSRYLVKRTGEKVFLECVQDMDHENMFWYRQDPGLGLRLIYFSYDVKMKEKGDIPEGYSVSREKKERFSLILESASTNQTSMYLCASKQVDEQYFGPGTRLTVT.

The chain joins TRBV6-4 to TRBJ2-2; 7 nucleotides agree with TRBD2. Germline V gene sequence: CDR1 MRHNA, CDR2 SNTAGT. V gave up 4 bases and J gave up 4 bases; unmatched junction bases: 0. CDR3 size: 13 residues. In nucleotides, the CDR3 is TGTGCCAGCAGTGGGACTAGCACCGGGGAGCTGTTTTTT. It codes for CASSGTSTGELFF.

V usage is TRBV6-5 and J usage is TRBJ2-3; no clear D gene. The germline CDR1 and CDR2 sequences are MNHEY and SVGAGI. There are 16 residues in the CDR3. Trimming took 0 bases from V and 2 from J, leaving 12 bases between them. The CDR3 coding sequence is TGTGCCAGCAGTTACTCGTCCCATGGGTCCACAGATACGCAGTATTTT. This translates into CASSYSSHGSTDTQYF.

The V call is TRBV5-4, the J call TRBJ2-1, with a weak D call TRBD2 (5 bases). The germline V gene has CDR1 SGHNT and CDR2 YYREEE (reference sequence). The CDR3 is 13 amino acids. V was cut by 4 bases and J by 4 bases, with 9 bases left in between. CDR3 DNA sequence: TGTGCCAGCAGCCCGCGGGTTTACAATGAGCAGTTCTTC. This codes for CASSPRVYNEQFF.

The sample holds one count of this clone. The chain uses TRBV20-1 and TRBJ2-5; D is unresolved. Trimming removed 4 bases from V and 7 bases from J, with 10 bases in between. The germline V gene encodes CDR1 DFQATT and CDR2 SNEGSKA (reference sequence). There are 11 residues in the CDR3. The CDR3 coding sequence is TGCAGTGCTATGGTCATCGGGACCCAGTACTTC. Encoded protein: CSAMVIGTQYF.

This chain connects TRBV28 to TRBJ1-1, with 7 bases fitting TRBD1. CDR1 MDHEN and CDR2 SYDVKM come from the germline V gene. Losses at the gene ends were 6 bases for V and 4 bases for J; bases not matched to a gene: 11. The CDR3 extends over 15 amino acids. Here the CDR3 DNA reads TGTGCCAGCAGCTTGTCCAGGACAGGCAGCACTGAAGCTTTCTTT. Protein product: CASSLSRTGSTEAFF.

This clone came up a few times. V gene TRBV7-5 combines with J gene TRBJ2-7. TRBV7-5 has pseudogene status. The CDR3 runs to 16 residues. CDR3 in DNA: TGTGCCAGCAGCTTAAGTGTGGGGACGGCCTCCTACGAGCAGTACTTC. Its protein product is CASSLSVGTASYEQYF.

The V call is TRBV6-4, the J call TRBJ2-1, with 12 nucleotides matching TRBD2. With 0 bases clipped from V and 7 bases from J, the junction kept 7 bases outside the gene matches. CDR3 length: 17 amino acids. Germline V gene lookup returns CDR1 MRHNA and CDR2 SNTAGT. The CDR3 sequence: CASSDSTSGSRRNEQFF. In DNA form, the CDR3 reads TGTGCCAGCAGTGACTCGACTAGCGGGAGCAGGAGGAATGAGCAGTTCTTC.

This CDR3 is CASSWTGKITGELFF. The CDR3 bases are TGTGCCAGCAGTTGGACAGGGAAAATCACCGGGGAGCTGTTTTTT. The rearrangement uses TRBV6-5 and TRBJ2-2; 8 bases agree with TRBD1. V trimming: 4 bases; J trimming: 4 bases; junction bases outside the gene matches: 5. The CDR3 runs 15 residues. Germline V gives CDR1 MNHEY, CDR2 SVGAGI.

This clone occurred once. The chain carries TRBV5-1 and TRBJ2-5; no firm D call. V was trimmed by 3 bases and J by 1 base, leaving 10 bases between them. The length of the CDR3 is 14 residues. Per germline, CDR1 SGHRS and CDR2 YFSETQ. In DNA, the CDR3 is TGCGCCAGCAGCTCCGCCGCCACCCAAGAGACCCAGTACTTC. Its translation is CASSSAATQETQYF.

This chain links TRBV7-3 with TRBJ2-2; D perhaps matches TRBD1 (6 bases). Germline-derived CDR1 and CDR2 are SGHTA and FQGTGA. The CDR3 covers 15 residues. Trimming cost V 3 bases and J 0 bases, with 8 bases left between them. The DNA for the CDR3 is TGTGCCAGCAGCTTCGGGACACCGAACACCGGGGAGCTGTTTTTT. Its translation: CASSFGTPNTGELFF.

The chain links TRBV27 to TRBJ2-3, with D possibly being TRBD1 or TRBD2 (7 bases each). The CDR3 runs to 16 residues. V was trimmed by 3 bases and J by 5 bases, leaving 18 bases between them. CDR1 and CDR2 from the germline V gene are MNHEY and SMNVEV (reference sequence). The DNA for the CDR3 is TGTGCCAGCAGTTTCTTGGGCAGGGGGAGGGAAGATACGCAGTATTTT. Translating it yields CASSFLGRGREDTQYF.

This sequence joins TRBV5-4 and TRBJ2-7; a possible D gene is TRBD1 (5 bases). From germline, CDR1 is SGHNT and CDR2 YYREEE (reference sequence). V lost 2 bases to trimming and J lost 4 bases, with 13 bases between them. The CDR3 is made up of 14 amino acids. CDR3 bases: TGTGCCAGCAGCTTCTCCCTGACAGATTACGAGCAGTACTTC. Its translation: CASSFSLTDYEQYF.

J is TRBJ2-3 and V is TRBV12-5, with 10 bases identical to TRBD2. This CDR3 has 19 residues. V gave up 3 bases and J gave up 0 bases; unmatched junction bases: 12. From germline, CDR1 is LGHNT and CDR2 FRNRAP. The CDR3 region is CASGFNKRLAGASTDTQYF. The CDR3 DNA reads TGTGCTAGTGGTTTCAATAAAAGGCTAGCGGGAGCTAGCACAGATACGCAGTATTTT.

This clone was seen a handful of times. V gene TRBV18 combines with J gene TRBJ1-1; weak D call: TRBD1 (6 bases). Looked up from germline, CDR1 is KGHSH and CDR2 is LQKENI. CDR3 length: 12 residues. The V end was cut by 3 bases, the J end by 8 bases, with 10 bases between. The CDR3 reads CASSPRTAEAFF. DNA for the CDR3: TGTGCCAGCTCACCGAGGACAGCCGAAGCTTTCTTT.

This clone was picked up a small number of times. The rearrangement uses TRBV6-6 and TRBJ2-1; 7 bases are shared with TRBD1. This CDR3 has 13 amino acids. Germline values: CDR1 MNHNY, CDR2 SVGAGI (reference sequence). Losses at the gene ends were 8 bases for V and 8 bases for J; bases not matched to a gene: 9. The CDR3 DNA is TGTGCCAGCGGATTGACAGGGTGGGATGAGCAGTTCTTC. Its translation is CASGLTGWDEQFF.

Worth noting for this clone: The same CDR3 also results from other DNA sequences found in this sample. The gene calls are TRBV28 and TRBJ2-7; D remains unclear. CDR1 is MDHEN, CDR2 SYDVKM, per germline. The CDR3 extends over 12 amino acids. V dropped 3 bases and J dropped 3 bases, with 6 bases sitting between them. This CDR3 reads CASSFQNYEQYF. The DNA for the CDR3 is TGTGCCAGCAGTTTCCAGAACTACGAGCAGTACTTC.

The genes are TRBV10-3 and TRBJ1-2; 8 nucleotides match TRBD1. The CDR3 is 13 amino acids. Germline loops: CDR1 ENHRY, CDR2 SYGVKD. V lost 3 bases, J lost 9 bases, and 6 bases stayed unmatched. In DNA form, the CDR3 reads TGTGCCATCAGTGAAGGACAGGGTAGCCGCTACACCTTC. It is translated as CAISEGQGSRYTF.

Worth noting for this clone: The germline gene is not matched at one end of the junction; a read error may be the cause. The chain couples TRBV9 to TRBJ2-7, with D possibly matching TRBD2 (6 bases). The CDR3 loop spans 15 amino acids. Germline V gene sequence: CDR1 SGDLS, CDR2 YYNGEE. CDR3 nucleotides: TGCGTCAGCAGCGTAGGAGGGATTGGGGCCTACGAGCAGTACTTC. Protein: CVSSVGGIGAYEQYF.

Comment on this clone: Other nucleotide sequences from this sample produce the same CDR3. The genes are TRBV11-3 and TRBJ2-3, with D unclear. Trimming cost V 6 bases and J 3 bases, with 4 bases left between them. CDR1 SGHNT and CDR2 YENEEA come from the germline V gene. The length of the CDR3 is 11 residues. CDR3 DNA: TGTGCCAGCAGGTATACAGATACGCAGTATTTT. Encoded protein: CASRYTDTQYF. Full variable domain (missing parts from reference TRBV11-3 and TRBJ2-3): EAGVVQSPRYKIIEKKQPVAFWCNPISGHNTLYWYLQNLGQGPELLIRYENEEAVDDSQLPKDRFSAERLKGVDSTLKIQPAELGDSAVYLCASRYTDTQYFGPGTRLTVL.